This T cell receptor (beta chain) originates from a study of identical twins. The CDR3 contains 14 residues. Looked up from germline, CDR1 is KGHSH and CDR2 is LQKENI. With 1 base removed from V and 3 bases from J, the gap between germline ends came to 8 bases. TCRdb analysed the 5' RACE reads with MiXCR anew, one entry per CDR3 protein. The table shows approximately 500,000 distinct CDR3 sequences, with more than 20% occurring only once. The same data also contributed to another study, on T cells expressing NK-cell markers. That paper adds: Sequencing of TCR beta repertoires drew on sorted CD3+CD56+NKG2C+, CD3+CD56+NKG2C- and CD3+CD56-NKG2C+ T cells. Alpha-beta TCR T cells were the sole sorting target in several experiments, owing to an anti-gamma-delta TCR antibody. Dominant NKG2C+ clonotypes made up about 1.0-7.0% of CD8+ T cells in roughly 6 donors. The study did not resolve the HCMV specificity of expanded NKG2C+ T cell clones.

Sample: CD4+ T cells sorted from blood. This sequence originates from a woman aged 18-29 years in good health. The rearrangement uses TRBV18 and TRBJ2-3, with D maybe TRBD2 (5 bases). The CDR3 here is CASSPQAVTDTQYF. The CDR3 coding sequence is TGTGCCAGCTCACCACAAGCGGTGACAGATACGCAGTATTTT.